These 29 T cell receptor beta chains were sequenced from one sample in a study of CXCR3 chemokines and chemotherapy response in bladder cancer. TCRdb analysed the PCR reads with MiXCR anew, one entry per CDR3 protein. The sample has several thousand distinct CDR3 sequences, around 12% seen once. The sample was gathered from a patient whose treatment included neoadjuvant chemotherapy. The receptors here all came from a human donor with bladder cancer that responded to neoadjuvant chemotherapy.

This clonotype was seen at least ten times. CDR3 sequence: CASRGGGQNTGELFF. The CDR3 DNA is TGTGCCAGCAGAGGCGGGGGGCAGAACACCGGGGAGCTGTTTTTT. V gene TRBV6-6 combines with J gene TRBJ2-2, with 8 positions matching TRBD2. Germline V gene lookup returns CDR1 MNHNY and CDR2 SVGAGI (reference sequence). The ends lost 6 bases at V and 1 base at J; junction bases unmatched: 4. CDR3 length: 15 amino acids.

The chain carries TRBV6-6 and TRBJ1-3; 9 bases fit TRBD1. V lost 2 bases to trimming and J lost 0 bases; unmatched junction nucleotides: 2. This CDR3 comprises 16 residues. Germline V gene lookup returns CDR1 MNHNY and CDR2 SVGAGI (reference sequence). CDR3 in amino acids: CASSYPGQGSGNTIYF. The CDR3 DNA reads TGTGCCAGCAGTTACCCGGGACAGGGCTCTGGAAACACCATATATTTT.

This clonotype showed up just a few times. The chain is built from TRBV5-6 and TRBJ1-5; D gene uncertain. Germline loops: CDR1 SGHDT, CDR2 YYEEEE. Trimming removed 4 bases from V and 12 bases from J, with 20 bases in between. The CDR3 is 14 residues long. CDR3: CASSASSGASGQHF. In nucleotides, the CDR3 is TGTGCCAGCAGCGCAAGCTCCGGAGCCAGCGGCCAGCATTTT. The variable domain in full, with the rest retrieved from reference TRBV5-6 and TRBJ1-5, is DAGVTQSPTHLIKTRGQQVTLRCSPKSGHDTVSWYQQALGQGPQFIFQYYEEEERQRGNFPDRFSGHQFPNYSSELNVNALLLGDSALYLCASSASSGASGQHFGDGTRLSIL.

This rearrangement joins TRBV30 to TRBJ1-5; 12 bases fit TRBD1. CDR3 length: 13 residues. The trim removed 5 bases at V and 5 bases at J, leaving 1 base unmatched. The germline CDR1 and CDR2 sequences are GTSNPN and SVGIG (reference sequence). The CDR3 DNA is TGTGCCTGGGGGACAGGGGGCGATCAGCCCCAGCATTTT. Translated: CAWGTGGDQPQHF.

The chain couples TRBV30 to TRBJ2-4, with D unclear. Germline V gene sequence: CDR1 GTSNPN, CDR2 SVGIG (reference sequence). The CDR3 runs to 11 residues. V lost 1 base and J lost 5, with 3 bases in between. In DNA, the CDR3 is TGTGCCTGGAGTGGGGAAAACATTCAGTACTTC. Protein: CAWSGENIQYF.

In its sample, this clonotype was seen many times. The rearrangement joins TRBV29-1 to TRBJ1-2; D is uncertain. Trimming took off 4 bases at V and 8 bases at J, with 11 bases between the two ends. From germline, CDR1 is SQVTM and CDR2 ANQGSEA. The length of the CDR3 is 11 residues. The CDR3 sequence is CSVVAGSGYTF. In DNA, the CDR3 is TGCAGCGTTGTAGCGGGGAGCGGCTACACCTTC. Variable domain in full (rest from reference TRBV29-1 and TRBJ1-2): SAVISQKPSRDICQRGTSLTIQCQVDSQVTMMFWYRQQPGQSLTLIATANQGSEATYESGFVIDKFPISRPNLTFSTLTVSNMSPEDSSIYLCSVVAGSGYTFGSGTRLTVV.

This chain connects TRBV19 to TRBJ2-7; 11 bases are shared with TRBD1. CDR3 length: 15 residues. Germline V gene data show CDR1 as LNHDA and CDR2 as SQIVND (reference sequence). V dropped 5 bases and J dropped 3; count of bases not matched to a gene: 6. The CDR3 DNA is TGTGCCAGTAGTGTAACCGGGACAGGGGGCTACGAGCAGTACTTC. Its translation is CASSVTGTGGYEQYF.

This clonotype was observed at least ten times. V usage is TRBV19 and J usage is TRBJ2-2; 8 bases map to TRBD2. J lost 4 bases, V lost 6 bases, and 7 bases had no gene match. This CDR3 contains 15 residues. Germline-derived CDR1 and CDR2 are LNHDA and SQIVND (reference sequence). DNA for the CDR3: TGTGCCAGTAGACCAGCGGGGGAGCGCACCGGGGAGCTGTTTTTT. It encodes CASRPAGERTGELFF.

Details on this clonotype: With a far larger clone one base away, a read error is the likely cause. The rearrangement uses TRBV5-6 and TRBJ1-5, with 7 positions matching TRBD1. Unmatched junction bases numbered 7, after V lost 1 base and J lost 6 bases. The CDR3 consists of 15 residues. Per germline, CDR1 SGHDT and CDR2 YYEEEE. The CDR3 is CASSLQKGATQPQHF. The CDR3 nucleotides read TGTGCCAGCAGCTTGCAAAAGGGGGCGACTCAGCCCCAGCATTTT.

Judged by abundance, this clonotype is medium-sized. The CDR3, as DNA: TGCAGCGTAAGAGTACCGGGAGGGAACACTGAAGCTTTCTTT. Translation gives CSVRVPGGNTEAFF. This sequence joins TRBV29-1 and TRBJ1-1; no reliable D call. Deletions cut 6 bases from V and 1 base from J, with 15 bases between. The CDR3 is 14 residues long. Germline V gives CDR1 SQVTM, CDR2 ANQGSEA.

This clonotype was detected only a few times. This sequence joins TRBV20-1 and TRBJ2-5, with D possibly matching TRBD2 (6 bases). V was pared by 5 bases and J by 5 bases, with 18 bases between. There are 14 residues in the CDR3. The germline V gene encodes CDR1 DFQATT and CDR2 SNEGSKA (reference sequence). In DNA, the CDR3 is TGCAGTGCTGGAGGGACCAGAGGTGCGGAGACCCAGTACTTC. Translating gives CSAGGTRGAETQYF.

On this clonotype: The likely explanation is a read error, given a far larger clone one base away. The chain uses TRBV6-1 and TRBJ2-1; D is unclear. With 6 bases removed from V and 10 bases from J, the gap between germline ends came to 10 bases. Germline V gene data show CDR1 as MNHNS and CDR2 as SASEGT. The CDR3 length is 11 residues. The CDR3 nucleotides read TGTGCCAGCAGGAGCGCCTACGAGCAGTTCTTC. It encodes CASRSAYEQFF.

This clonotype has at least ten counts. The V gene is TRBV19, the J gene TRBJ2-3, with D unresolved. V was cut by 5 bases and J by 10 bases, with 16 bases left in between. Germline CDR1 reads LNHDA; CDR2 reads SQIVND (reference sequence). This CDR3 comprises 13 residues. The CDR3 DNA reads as TGTGCCAGTAGTCTCGGTCTGGCCTTGGCGCAGTATTTT. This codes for CASSLGLALAQYF.

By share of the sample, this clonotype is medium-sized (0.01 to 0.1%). The CDR3 reads CAISEPGQGAGEQYF. In nucleotides, the CDR3 is TGTGCCATCAGTGAGCCGGGACAGGGGGCGGGCGAGCAGTACTTC. The rearrangement joins TRBV10-3 to TRBJ2-7, with 12 bases identical to TRBD1. Germline loops: CDR1 ENHRY, CDR2 SYGVKD. The CDR3 has 15 residues. V was clipped by 2 bases and J by 6 bases; unmatched bases: 5.

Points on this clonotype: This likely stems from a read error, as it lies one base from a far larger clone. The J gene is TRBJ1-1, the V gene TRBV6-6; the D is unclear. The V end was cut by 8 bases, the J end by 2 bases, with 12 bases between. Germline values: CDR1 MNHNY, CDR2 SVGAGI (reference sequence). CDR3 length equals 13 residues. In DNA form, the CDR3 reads TGTGCCAGCGTTAATTTCCTAAACACTGAAGCTTTCTTT. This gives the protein CASVNFLNTEAFF.

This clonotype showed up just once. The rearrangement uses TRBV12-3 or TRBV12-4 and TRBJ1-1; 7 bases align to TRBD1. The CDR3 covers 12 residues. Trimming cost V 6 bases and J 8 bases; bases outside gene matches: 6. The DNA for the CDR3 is TGTGCCAGCAGACTAGACAGGGTGGAAGCTTTCTTT. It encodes CASRLDRVEAFF.

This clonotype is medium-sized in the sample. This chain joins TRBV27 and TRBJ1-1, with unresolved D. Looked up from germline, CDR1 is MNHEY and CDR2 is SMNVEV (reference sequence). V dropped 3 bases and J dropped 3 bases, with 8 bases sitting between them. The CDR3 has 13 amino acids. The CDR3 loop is CASSLVRDTEAFF. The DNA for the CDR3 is TGTGCCAGCAGTTTGGTGCGTGACACTGAAGCTTTCTTT.

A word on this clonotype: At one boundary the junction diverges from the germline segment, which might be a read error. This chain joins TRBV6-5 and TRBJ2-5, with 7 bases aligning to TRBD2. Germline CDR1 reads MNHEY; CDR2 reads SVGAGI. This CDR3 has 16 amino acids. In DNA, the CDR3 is TGTGCCAGCAGTTACCAGACCGGGACTACCGAAGAGATCCAGTACTTC. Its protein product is CASSYQTGTTEEIQYF.

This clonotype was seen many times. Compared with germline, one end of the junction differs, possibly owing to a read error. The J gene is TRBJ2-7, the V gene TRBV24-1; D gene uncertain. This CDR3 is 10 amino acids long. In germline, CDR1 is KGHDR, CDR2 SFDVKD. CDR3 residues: CATSDLRTDF. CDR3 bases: TGTGCCACCAGTGATTTGCGGACCGATTTC.

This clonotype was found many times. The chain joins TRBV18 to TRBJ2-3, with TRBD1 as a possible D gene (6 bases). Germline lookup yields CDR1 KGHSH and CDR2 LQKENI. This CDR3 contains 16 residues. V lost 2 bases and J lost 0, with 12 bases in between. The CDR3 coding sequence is TGTGCCAGCTCACCAGGCGACAGGCTCAGCACAGATACGCAGTATTTT. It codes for CASSPGDRLSTDTQYF. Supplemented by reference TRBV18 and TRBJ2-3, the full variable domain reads NAGVMQNPRHLVRRRGQEARLRCSPMKGHSHVYWYRQLPEEGLKFMVYLQKENIIDESGMPKERFSAEFPKEGPSILRIQQVVRGDSAAYFCASSPGDRLSTDTQYFGPGTRLTVL.

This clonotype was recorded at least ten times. The CDR3 DNA reads TGTGCCACCAGCAGAGTCGGGGGCTATGGCTACACCTTC. This encodes CATSRVGGYGYTF. V gene TRBV15 combines with J gene TRBJ1-2, with D maybe TRBD1 (5 bases). Germline assignment: CDR1 LNHNV and CDR2 YYDKDF (reference sequence). V lost 1 base and J lost 4, with 7 bases in between. This CDR3 region has 13 residues. Full variable domain (remainder filled in from reference TRBV15 and TRBJ1-2): DAMVIQNPRYQVTQFGKPVTLSCSQTLNHNVMYWYQQKSSQAPKLLFHYYDKDFNNEADTPDNFQSRRPNTSFCFLDIRSPGLGDTAMYLCATSRVGGYGYTFGSGTRLTVV.

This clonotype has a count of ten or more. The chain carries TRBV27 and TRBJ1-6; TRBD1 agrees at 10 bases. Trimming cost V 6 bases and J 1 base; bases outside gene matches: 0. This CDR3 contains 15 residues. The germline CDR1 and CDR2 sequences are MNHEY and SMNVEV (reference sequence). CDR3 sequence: CASRGQGSYNSPLHF. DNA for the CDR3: TGTGCCAGCAGGGGACAGGGGTCCTATAATTCACCCCTCCACTTT.

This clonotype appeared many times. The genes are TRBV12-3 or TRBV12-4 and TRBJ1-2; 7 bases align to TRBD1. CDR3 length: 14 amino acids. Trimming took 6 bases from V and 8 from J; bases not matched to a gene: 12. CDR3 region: CASRLLDRVRGYTF. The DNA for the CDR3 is TGTGCCAGCAGACTACTCGACAGGGTTCGGGGCTACACCTTC.

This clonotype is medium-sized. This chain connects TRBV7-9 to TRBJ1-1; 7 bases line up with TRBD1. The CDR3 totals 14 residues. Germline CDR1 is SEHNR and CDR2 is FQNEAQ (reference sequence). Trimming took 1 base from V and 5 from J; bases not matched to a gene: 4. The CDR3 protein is CASSLVQGGTEAFF. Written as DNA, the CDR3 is TGTGCCAGCAGCTTAGTCCAGGGGGGTACTGAAGCTTTCTTT.

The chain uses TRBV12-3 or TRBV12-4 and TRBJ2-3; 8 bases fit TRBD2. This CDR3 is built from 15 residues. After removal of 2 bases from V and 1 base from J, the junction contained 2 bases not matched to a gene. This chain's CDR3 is CASSLSRGGTDTQYF. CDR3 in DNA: TGTGCCAGCAGTTTATCGCGGGGGGGCACAGATACGCAGTATTTT.

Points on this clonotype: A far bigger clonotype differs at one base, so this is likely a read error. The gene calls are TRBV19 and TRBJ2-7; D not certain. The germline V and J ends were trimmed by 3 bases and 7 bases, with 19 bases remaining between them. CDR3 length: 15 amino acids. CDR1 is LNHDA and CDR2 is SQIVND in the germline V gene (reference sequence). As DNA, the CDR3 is TGTGCCAGTAGTATCAATATGGATTCCTACAATGAGCAGTACTTC. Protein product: CASSINMDSYNEQYF.

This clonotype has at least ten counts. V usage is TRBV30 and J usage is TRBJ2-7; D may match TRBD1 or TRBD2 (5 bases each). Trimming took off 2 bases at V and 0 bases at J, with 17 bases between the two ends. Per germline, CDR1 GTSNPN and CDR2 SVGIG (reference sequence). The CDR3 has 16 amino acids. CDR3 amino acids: CAWSLAGGRGSYEQYF. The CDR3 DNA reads TGTGCCTGGAGTTTGGCTGGGGGTAGAGGCTCCTACGAGCAGTACTTC.

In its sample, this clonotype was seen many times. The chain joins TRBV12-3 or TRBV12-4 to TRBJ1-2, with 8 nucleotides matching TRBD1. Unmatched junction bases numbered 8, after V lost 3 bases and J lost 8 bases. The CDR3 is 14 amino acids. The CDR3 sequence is CASSFLTGVKGYTF. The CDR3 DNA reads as TGTGCCAGCAGTTTCCTGACAGGGGTAAAGGGCTACACCTTC.

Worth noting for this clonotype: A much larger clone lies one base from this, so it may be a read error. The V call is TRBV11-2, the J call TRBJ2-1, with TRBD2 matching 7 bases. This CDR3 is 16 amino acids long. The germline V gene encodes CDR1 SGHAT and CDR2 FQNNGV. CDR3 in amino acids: CAISSEGWGLYNEQFF. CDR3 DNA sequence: TGTGCCATCAGCTCAGAGGGGTGGGGACTATACAATGAGCAGTTCTTC.